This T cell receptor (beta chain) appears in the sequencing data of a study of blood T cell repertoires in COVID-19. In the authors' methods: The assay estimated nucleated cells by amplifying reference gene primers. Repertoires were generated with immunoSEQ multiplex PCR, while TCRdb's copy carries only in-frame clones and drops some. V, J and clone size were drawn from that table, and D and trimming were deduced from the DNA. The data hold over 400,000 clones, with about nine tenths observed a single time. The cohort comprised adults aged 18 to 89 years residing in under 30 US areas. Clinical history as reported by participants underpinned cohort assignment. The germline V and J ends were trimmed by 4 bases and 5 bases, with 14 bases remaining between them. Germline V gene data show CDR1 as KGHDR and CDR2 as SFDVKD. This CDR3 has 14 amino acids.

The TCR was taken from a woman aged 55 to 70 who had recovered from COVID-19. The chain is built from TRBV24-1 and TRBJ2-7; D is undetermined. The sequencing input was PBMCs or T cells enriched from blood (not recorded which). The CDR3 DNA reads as TGTGCCACCAGTGACGCCACCCGGGTCCACGAGCAGTACTTC. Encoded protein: CATSDATRVHEQYF.